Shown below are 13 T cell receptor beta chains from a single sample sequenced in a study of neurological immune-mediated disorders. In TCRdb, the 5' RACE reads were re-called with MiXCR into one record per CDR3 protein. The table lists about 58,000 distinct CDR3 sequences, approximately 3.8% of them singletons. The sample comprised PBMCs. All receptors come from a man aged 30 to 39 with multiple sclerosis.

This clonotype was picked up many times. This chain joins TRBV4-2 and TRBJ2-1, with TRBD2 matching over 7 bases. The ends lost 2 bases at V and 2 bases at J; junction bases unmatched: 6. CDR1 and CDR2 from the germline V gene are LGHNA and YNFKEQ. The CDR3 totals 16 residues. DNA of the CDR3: TGTGCCAGCAGCCAAAACCCGGCGGGGGCCTACAATGAGCAGTTCTTC. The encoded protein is CASSQNPAGAYNEQFF.

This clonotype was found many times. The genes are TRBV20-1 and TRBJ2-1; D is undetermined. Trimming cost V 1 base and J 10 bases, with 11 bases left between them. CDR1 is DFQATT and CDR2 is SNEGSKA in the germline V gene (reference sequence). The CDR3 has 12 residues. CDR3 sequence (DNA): TGCAGTGCTAGAGTGGTGGGGAACGAGCAGTTCTTC. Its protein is CSARVVGNEQFF.

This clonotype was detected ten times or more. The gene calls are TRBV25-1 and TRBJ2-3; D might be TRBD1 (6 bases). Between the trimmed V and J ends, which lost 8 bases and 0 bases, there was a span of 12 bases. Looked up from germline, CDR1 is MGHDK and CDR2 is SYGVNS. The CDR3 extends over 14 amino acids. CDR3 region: CASSWGHSTDTQYF. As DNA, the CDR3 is TGTGCCAGCTCCTGGGGACATAGCACAGATACGCAGTATTTT.

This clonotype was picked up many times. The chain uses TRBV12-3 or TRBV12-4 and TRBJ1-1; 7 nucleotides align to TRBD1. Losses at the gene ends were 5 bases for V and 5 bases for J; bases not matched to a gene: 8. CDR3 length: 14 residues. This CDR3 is CASSTRGRGTEAFF. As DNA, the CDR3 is TGTGCCAGCAGTACGAGGGGGCGCGGGACTGAAGCTTTCTTT.

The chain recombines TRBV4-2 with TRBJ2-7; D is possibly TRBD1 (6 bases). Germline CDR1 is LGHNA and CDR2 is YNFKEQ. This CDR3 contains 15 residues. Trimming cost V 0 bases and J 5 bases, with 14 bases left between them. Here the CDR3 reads CASSQELNRVNEQYF. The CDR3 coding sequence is TGTGCCAGCAGCCAAGAACTTAACAGGGTAAACGAGCAGTACTTC.

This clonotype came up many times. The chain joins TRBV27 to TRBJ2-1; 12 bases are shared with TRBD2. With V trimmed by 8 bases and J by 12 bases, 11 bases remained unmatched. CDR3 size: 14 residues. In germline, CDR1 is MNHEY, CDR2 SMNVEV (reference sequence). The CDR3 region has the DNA TGTGCCAGCGCTAGCGGGAGGGGCCCCGGACGGCAGTTCTTC. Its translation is CASASGRGPGRQFF.

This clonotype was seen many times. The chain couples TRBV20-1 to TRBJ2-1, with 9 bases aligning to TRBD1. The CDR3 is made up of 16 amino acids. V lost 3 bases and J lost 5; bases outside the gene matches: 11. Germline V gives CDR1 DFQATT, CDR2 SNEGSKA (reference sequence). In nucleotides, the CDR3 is TGCAGTGCTAGTTCAATACAGGGGGCAAAAGACAATGAGCAGTTCTTC. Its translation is CSASSIQGAKDNEQFF.

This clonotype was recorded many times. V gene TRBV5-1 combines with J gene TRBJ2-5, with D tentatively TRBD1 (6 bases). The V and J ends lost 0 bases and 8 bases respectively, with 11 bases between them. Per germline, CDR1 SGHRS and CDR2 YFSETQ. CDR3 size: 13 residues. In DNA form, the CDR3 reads TGCGCCAGCAGCTTGGACAGGGTCCGTACCCAGTACTTC. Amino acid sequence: CASSLDRVRTQYF.

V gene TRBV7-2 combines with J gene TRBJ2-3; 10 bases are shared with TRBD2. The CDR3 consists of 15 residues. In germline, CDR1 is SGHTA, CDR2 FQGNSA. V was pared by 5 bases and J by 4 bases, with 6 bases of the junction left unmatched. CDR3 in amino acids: CASSHSGGSADTQYF. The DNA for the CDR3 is TGTGCCAGCAGCCATAGCGGGGGGAGTGCAGATACGCAGTATTTT.

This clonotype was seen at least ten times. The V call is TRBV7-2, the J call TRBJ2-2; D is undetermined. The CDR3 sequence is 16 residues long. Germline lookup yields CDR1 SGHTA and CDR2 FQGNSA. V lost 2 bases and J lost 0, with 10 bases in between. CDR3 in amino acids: CASSLMLGSNTGELFF. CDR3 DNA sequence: TGTGCCAGCAGCTTAATGCTCGGATCGAACACCGGGGAGCTGTTTTTT.

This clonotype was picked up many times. CDR3 in amino acids: CASSPEPGSNEQFF. DNA for the CDR3: TGCGCCAGCAGCCCCGAGCCTGGATCCAATGAGCAGTTCTTC. This chain joins TRBV5-1 and TRBJ2-1; no clear D. Germline V gene lookup returns CDR1 SGHRS and CDR2 YFSETQ. The V gene lost 4 bases and the J gene lost 6 bases, with 14 bases spanning the gap. The CDR3 totals 14 residues.

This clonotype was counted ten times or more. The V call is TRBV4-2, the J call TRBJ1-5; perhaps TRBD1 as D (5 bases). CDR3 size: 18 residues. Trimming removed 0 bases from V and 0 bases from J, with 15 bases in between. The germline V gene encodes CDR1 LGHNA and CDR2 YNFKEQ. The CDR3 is CASSQDCRGLYSNQPQHF. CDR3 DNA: TGTGCCAGCAGCCAAGATTGTAGGGGACTTTATAGCAATCAGCCCCAGCATTTT.

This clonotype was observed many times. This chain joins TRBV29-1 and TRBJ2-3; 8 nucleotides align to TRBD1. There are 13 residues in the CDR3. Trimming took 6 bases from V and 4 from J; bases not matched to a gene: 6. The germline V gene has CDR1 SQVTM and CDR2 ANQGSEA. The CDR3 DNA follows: TGCAGCGTAAGACCGACAGGGGCAGATACGCAGTATTTT. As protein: CSVRPTGADTQYF.